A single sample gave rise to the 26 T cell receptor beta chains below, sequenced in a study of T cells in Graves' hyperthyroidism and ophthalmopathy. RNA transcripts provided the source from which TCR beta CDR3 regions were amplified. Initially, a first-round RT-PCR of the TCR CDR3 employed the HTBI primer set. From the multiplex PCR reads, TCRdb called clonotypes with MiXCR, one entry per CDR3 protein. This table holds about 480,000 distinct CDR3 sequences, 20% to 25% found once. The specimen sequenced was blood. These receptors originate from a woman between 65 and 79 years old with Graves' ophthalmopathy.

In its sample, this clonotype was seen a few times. CDR3 sequence (DNA): TGTGCCAGCAGCCTCGAGGGGGGACGACCGGAGCAGTACTTC. Amino acids: CASSLEGGRPEQYF. V and J are TRBV9 and TRBJ2-7; either TRBD1 or TRBD2 may supply D (6 bases each). The CDR3 length is 14 residues. The V and J ends lost 4 bases and 7 bases respectively, with 18 bases between them. Looked up from germline, CDR1 is SGDLS and CDR2 is YYNGEE.

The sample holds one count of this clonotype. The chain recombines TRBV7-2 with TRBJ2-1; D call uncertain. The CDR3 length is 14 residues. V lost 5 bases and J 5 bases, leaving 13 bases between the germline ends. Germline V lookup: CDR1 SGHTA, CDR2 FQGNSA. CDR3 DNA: TGTGCCAGCAGCCAGACGTCTATGAACAATGAGCAGTTCTTC. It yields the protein CASSQTSMNNEQFF.

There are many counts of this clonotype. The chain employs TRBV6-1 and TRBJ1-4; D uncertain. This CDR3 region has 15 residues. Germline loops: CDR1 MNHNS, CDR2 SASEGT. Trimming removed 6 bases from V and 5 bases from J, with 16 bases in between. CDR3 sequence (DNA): TGTGCCAGCAGCCTCAACGCCGGGAAAAATGAAAAACTGTTTTTT. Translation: CASSLNAGKNEKLFF.

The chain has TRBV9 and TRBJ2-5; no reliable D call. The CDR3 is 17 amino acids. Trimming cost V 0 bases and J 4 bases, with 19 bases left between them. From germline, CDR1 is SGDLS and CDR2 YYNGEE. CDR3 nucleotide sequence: TGTGCCAGCAGCGTAGGTTGGGTAGCCAGAAAGGGAGAGACCCAGTACTTC. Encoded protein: CASSVGWVARKGETQYF.

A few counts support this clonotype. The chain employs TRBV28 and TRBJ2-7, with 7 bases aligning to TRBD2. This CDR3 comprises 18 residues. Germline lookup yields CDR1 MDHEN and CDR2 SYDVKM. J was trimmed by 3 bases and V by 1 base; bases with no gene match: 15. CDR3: CASSLFPPRASGYYEQYF. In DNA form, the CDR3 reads TGTGCCAGCAGTTTATTCCCCCCCCGGGCTAGCGGATACTACGAGCAGTACTTC.

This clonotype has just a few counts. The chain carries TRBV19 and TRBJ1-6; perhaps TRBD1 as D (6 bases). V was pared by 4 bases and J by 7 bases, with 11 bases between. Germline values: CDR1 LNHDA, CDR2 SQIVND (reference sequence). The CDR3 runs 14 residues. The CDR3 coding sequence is TGTGCCAGTAGTAGTTCGGGGGGCAATTCACCCCTCCACTTT. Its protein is CASSSSGGNSPLHF.

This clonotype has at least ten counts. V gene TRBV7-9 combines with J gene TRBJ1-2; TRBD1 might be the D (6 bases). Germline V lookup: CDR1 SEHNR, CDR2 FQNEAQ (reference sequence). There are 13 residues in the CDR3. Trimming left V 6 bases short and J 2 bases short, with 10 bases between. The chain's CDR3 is CASSSQGNYGYTF. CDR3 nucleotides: TGTGCCAGCAGTTCCCAGGGGAACTATGGCTACACCTTC.

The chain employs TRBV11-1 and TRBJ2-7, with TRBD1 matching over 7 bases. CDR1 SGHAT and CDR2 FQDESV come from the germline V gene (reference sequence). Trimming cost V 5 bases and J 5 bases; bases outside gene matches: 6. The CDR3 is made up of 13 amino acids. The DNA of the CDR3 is TGTGCCAGCAGCCGACAGGGTATCCACGAGCAGTACTTC. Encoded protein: CASSRQGIHEQYF.

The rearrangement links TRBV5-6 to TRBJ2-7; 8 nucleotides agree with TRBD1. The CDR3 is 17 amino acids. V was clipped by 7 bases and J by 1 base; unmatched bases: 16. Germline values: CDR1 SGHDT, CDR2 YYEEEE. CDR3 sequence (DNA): TGTGCCAGCGGTACCCTTGGGGGACAGGTGCGGTCCTACGAGCAGTACTTC. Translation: CASGTLGGQVRSYEQYF.

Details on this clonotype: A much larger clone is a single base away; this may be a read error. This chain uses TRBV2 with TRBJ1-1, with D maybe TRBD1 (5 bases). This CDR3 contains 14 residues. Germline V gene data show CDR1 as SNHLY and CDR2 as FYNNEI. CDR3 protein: CASSVGGIGTGAFF. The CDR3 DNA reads TGTGCCAGCTCCGTGGGGGGAATCGGCACTGGAGCTTTCTTT.

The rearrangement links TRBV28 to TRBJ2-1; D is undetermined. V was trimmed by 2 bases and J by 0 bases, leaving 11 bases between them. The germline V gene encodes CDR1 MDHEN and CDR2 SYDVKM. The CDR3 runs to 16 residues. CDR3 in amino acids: CASSLRKRSSYNEQFF. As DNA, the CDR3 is TGTGCCAGCAGTTTACGGAAAAGAAGCTCCTACAATGAGCAGTTCTTC.

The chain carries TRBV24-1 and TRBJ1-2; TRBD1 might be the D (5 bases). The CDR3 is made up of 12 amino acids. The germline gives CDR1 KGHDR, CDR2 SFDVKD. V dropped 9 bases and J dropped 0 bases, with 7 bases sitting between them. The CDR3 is CATGDSNYGYTF. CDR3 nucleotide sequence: TGTGCCACCGGGGACTCTAACTATGGCTACACCTTC.

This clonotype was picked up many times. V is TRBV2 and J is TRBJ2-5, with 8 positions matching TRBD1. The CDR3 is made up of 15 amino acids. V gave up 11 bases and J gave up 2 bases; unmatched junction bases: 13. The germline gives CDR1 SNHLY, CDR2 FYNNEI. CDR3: CAGEVGGQGQETQYF. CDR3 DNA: TGTGCCGGCGAGGTGGGAGGACAGGGACAAGAGACCCAGTACTTC.

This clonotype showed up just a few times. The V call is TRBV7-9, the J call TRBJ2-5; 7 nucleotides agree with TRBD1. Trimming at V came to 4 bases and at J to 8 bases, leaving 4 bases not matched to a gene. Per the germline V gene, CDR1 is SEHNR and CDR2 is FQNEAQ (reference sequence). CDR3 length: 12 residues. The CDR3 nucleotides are TGTGCCAGCAGCTCCGGGACAGTAACCCAGTACTTC. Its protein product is CASSSGTVTQYF. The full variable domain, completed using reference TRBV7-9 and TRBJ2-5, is DTGVSQNPRHKITKRGQNVTFRCDPISEHNRLYWYRQTLGQGPEFLTYFQNEAQLEKSRLLSDRFSAERPKGSFSTLEIQRTEQGDSAMYLCASSSGTVTQYFGPGTRLLVL.

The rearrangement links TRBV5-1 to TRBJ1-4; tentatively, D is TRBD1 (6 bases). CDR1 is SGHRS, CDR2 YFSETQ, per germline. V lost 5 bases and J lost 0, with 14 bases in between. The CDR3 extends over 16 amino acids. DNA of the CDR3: TGCGCCAGCAGGGAAGCCGGGACACCAACTAATGAAAAACTGTTTTTT. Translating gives CASREAGTPTNEKLFF. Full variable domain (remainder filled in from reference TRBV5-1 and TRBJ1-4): KAGVTQTPRYLIKTRGQQVTLSCSPISGHRSVSWYQQTPGQGLQFLFEYFSETQRNKGNFPGRFSGRQFSNSRSEMNVSTLELGDSALYLCASREAGTPTNEKLFFGSGTQLSVL.

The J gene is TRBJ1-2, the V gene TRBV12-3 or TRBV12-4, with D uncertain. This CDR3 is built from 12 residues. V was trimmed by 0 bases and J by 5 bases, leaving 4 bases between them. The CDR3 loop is CASSLAEYGYTF. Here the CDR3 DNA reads TGTGCCAGCAGTTTAGCGGAATATGGCTACACCTTC.

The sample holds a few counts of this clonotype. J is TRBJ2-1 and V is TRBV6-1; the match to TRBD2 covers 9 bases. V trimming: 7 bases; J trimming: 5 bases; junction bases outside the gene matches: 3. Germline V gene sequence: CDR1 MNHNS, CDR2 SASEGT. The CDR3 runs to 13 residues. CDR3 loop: CASTASGNNEQFF. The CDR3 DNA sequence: TGTGCCAGCACTGCTAGCGGGAACAATGAGCAGTTCTTC.

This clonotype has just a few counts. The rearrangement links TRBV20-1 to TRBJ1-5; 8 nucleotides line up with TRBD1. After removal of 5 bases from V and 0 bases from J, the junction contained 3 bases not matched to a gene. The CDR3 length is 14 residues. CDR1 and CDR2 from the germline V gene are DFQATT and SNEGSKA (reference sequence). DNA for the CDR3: TGCAGTGCTGGGACAGGAGATAGCAATCAGCCCCAGCATTTT. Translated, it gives CSAGTGDSNQPQHF.

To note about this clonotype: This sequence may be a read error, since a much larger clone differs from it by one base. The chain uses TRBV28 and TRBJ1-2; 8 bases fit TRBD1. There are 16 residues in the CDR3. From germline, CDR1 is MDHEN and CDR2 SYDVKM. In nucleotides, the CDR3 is TGTGCCAGCAGTCAAAGAGACAGGGGCTCTAACCATGGCTACACCTTC. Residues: CASSQRDRGSNHGYTF.

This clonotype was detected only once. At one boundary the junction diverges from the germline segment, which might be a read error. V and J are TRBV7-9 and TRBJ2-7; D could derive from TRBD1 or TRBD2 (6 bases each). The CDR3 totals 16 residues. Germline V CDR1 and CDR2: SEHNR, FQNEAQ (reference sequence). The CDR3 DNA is TGTGCCAGCAGCTCCCCCGGGGGCGCGGTCTCCTACGAGCAGCACTTC. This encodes CASSSPGGAVSYEQHF.

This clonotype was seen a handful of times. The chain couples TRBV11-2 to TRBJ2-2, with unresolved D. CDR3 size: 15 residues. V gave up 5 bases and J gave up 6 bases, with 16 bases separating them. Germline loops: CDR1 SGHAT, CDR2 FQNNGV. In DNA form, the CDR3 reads TGTGCCAGCAGCCCATCCACCTTAGGGCCCGGGGAGCTGTTTTTT. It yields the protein CASSPSTLGPGELFF.

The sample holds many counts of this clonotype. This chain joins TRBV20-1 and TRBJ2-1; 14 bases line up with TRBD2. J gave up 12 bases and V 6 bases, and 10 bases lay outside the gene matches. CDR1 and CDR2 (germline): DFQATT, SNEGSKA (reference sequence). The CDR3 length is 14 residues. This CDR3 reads CSAKGLAGEFGQFF. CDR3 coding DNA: TGCAGTGCCAAGGGACTAGCGGGAGAATTTGGGCAGTTCTTC.

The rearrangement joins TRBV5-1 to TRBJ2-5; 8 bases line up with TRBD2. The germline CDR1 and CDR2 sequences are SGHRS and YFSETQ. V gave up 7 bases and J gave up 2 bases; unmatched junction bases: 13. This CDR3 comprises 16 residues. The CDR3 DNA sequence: TGCGCCAGCTCTCCTCCGGGGAGCGGGAGTCAAGAGACCCAGTACTTC. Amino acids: CASSPPGSGSQETQYF.

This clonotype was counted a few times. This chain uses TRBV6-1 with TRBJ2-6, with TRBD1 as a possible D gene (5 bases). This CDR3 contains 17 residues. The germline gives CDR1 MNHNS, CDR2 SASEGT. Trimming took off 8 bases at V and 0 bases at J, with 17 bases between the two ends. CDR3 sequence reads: CASLFTGSPSGANVLTF. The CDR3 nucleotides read TGTGCCAGCCTCTTTACAGGTTCTCCCTCTGGGGCCAACGTCCTGACTTTC.

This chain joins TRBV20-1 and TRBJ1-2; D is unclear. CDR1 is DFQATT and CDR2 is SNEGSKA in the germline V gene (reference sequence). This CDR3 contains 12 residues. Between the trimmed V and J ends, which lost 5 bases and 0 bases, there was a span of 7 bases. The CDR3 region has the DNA TGCAGTGCTTCGACACCTAACTATGGCTACACCTTC. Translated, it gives CSASTPNYGYTF.

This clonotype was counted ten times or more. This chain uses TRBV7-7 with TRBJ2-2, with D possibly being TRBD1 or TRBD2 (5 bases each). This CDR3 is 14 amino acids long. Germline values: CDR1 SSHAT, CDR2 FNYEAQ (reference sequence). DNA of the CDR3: TGTGCTTTGCGGGCAGGGCCAAACACCGGGGAGCTGTTTTTT. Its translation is CALRAGPNTGELFF.